This T cell receptor (beta chain) was obtained from a study of blood T cell repertoires in COVID-19. In the study overall: Acute-phase and convalescent COVID-19 samples originated in the United States, Italy and Spain. PBMCs, B-cell-depleted T cells, or T cells provided the cDNA or gDNA that made up the material.

Trimming cost V 3 bases and J 5 bases, with 16 bases left between them. Germline values: CDR1 LNHDA, CDR2 SQIVND (reference sequence). The CDR3 is made up of 15 amino acids. Source study methods: Estimates of nucleated cell counts were drawn from the amplification of reference gene primers. Data came from immunoSEQ multiplex PCR; TCRdb stores just in-frame clones and leaves some out. V and J calls and clone size come straight from that table; D and trimming were deduced from the DNA. The table has under 150,000 clones, around four fifths seen once. The source is a man between 25 and 39 years old with acute or convalescent COVID-19. This sequence joins TRBV19 and TRBJ1-2, with D perhaps TRBD1 (5 bases). The sample comprised peripheral blood. The CDR3 here is CASSIEHNRRYGYTF. DNA of the CDR3: TGTGCCAGTAGTATCGAGCACAACAGGAGATATGGCTACACCTTC.